These T cell receptor beta chains were read from a single sample in a study of blood T cell repertoires in COVID-19. The protocol was immunoSEQ multiplex PCR, while the TCRdb copy is restricted to in-frame clones and leaves out a portion. The sample has about 360,000 clones, 81% seen once. The sample was peripheral blood. The receptors were gathered from a human donor with acute or convalescent COVID-19. The donor label of this sample is uncertain. Both conserved end residues are part of each CDR3. Each record gives: J gene, clone size, D gene, V gene, CDR3 DNA, CDR3 protein. A D gene is named only where the DNA matches it firmly. Clone size is not always given. Where it is, it says once, few, many or a class for expanded clones.

j_call: TRBJ1-2
clone_size: NA
d_call: NA
v_call: TRBV7-9
cdr3_nt: TGTGCCAGCACCCTAGCACTCCGAAACCAAAACTATGGCTACACCTTC
cdr3_aa: CASTLALRNQNYGYTF

j_call: TRBJ2-7
clone_size: NA
d_call: NA
v_call: TRBV19
cdr3_nt: TGTGCCAGTAGTATGTCGGCCAGGTCGTTCGTGCACGAGCAGTACTTC
cdr3_aa: CASSMSARSFVHEQYF

j_call: TRBJ2-7
clone_size: NA
d_call: TRBD1
v_call: TRBV28
cdr3_nt: TGTGCCAGCAGTTTAGGGACAGGGGCCGCCTACGAGCAGTACTTC
cdr3_aa: CASSLGTGAAYEQYF

j_call: TRBJ1-2
clone_size: NA
d_call: NA
v_call: TRBV30
cdr3_nt: TGTGCCTTCGTGGGGAGGAGCTATGGCTACACCTTC
cdr3_aa: CAFVGRSYGYTF

j_call: TRBJ2-5
clone_size: NA
d_call: TRBD2
v_call: TRBV18
cdr3_nt: TGTGCCAGCTCGCGACTCCGGAGCGGGGTTGTGGGAGAGACCCAGTACTTC
cdr3_aa: CASSRLRSGVVGETQYF

j_call: TRBJ2-3
clone_size: NA
d_call: TRBD1
v_call: TRBV7-2
cdr3_nt: TGTGCCAGCAGCCCTACAGGGGCGAGAGATACGCAGTATTTT
cdr3_aa: CASSPTGARDTQYF

j_call: TRBJ2-1
clone_size: NA
d_call: NA
v_call: TRBV12-3/TRBV12-4
cdr3_nt: TGTGCCAGCACAGCGGACCACAATGAGCAGTTCTTC
cdr3_aa: CASTADHNEQFF

j_call: TRBJ1-2
clone_size: NA
d_call: NA
v_call: TRBV28
cdr3_nt: TGTGCCAGCAGCCTTCCAGGGTCCTTTCGTGGCTACACCTTC
cdr3_aa: CASSLPGSFRGYTF

j_call: TRBJ1-5
clone_size: NA
d_call: NA
v_call: TRBV28
cdr3_nt: TGTGCCAGCAGTTTATCGGGGATAGGGCCGGATCAGCCCCAGCATTTT
cdr3_aa: CASSLSGIGPDQPQHF

j_call: TRBJ2-7
clone_size: NA
d_call: TRBD2
v_call: TRBV18
cdr3_nt: TGTGCCAGCTCACCAGGACTAGCGGACTCCTACGAGCAGTACTTC
cdr3_aa: CASSPGLADSYEQYF

j_call: TRBJ1-6
clone_size: once
d_call: NA
v_call: TRBV28
cdr3_nt: TGTGCCGGCTCTGATCCTAGCTCCTATAATTCACCCCTCCACTTT
cdr3_aa: CAGSDPSSYNSPLHF